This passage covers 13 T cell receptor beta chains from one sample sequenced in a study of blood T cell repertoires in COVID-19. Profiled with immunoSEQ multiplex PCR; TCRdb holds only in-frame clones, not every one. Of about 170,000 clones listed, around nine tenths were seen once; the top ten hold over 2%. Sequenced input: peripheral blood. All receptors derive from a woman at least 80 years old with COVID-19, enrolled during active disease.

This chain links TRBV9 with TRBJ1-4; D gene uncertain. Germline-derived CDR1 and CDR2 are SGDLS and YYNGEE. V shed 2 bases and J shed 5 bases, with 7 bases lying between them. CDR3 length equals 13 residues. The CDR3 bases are TGTGCCAGCAGCGTCGGAGGGAATGAAAAACTGTTTTTT. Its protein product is CASSVGGNEKLFF.

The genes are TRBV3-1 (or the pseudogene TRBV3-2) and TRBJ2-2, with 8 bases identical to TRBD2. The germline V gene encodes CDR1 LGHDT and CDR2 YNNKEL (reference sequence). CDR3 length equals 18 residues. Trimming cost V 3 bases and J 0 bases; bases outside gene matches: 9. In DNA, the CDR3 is TGTGCCAGCAGCCAGAGTAGCGGGGCATACGCGAACACCGGGGAGCTGTTTTTT. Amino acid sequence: CASSQSSGAYANTGELFF.

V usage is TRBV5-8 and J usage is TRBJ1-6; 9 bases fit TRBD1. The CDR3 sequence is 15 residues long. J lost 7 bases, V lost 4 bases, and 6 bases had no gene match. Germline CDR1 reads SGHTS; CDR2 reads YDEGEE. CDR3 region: CASSLGQGPNSPLHF. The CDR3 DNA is TGTGCCAGCAGCCTGGGACAGGGCCCAAATTCACCCCTCCACTTT.

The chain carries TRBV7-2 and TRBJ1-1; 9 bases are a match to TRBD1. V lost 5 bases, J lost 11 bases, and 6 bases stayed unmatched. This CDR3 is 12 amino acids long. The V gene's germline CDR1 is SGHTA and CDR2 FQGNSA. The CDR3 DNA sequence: TGTGCCAGCAGCGCCACCGGGACAGGGGCTTTCTTT. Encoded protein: CASSATGTGAFF.

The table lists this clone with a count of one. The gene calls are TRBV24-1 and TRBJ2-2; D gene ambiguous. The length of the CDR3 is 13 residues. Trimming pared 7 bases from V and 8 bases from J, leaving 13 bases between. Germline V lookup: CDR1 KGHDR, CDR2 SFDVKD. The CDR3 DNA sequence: TGTGCCACCAGGCGCTCCCCTGAGGGGGAGCTGTTTTTT. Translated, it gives CATRRSPEGELFF.

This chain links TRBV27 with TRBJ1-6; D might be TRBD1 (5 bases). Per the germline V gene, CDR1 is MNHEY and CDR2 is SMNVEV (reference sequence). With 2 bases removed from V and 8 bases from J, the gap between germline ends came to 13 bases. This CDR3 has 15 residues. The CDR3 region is CASSLSAGWYSPLHF. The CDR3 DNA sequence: TGTGCCAGCAGTTTAAGTGCAGGGTGGTATTCACCCCTCCACTTT.

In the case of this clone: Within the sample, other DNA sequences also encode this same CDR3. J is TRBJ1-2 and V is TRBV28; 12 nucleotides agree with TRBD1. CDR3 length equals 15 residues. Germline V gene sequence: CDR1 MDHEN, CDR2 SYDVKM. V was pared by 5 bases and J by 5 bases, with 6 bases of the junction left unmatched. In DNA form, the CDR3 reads TGTGCCAGCAGTCTGGGGACAGGGGGCCTATATGGCTACACCTTC. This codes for CASSLGTGGLYGYTF.

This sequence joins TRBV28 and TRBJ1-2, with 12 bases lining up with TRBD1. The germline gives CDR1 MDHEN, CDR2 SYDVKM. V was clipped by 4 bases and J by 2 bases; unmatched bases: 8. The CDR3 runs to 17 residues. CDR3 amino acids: CASSWPAGTGGNYGYTF. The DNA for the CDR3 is TGTGCCAGCAGTTGGCCCGCCGGGACAGGGGGCAACTATGGCTACACCTTC.

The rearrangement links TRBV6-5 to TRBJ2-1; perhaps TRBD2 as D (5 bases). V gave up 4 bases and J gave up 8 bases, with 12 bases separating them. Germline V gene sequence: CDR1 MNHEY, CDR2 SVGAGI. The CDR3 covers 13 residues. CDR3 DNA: TGTGCCAGCAGTTTAGAACTAGGCCATGAGCAGTTCTTC. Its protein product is CASSLELGHEQFF.

CDR3 bases: TGTGCCAGCAGACCACCGGGACAGGGGTTTGGTAACGAGCAGTACTTC. Its protein product is CASRPPGQGFGNEQYF. V usage is TRBV25-1 and J usage is TRBJ2-7; 10 nucleotides align to TRBD1. Germline CDR1 reads MGHDK; CDR2 reads SYGVNS. V shed 6 bases and J 5 bases; nucleotides not matched to a gene: 13. This CDR3 has 16 amino acids.

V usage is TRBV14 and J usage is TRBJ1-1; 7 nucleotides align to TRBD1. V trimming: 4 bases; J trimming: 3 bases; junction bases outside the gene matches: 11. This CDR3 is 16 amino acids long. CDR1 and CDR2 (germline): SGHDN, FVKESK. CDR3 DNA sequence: TGTGCCAGCAGCCGCCGGACAGGTGGTATTGACACTGAAGCTTTCTTT. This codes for CASSRRTGGIDTEAFF.

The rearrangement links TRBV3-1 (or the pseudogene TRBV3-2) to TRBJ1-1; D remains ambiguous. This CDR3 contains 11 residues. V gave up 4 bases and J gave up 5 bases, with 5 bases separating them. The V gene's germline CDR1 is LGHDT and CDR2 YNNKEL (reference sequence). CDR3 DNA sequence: TGTGCCAGCAGCCCGGGGACTGAAGCTTTCTTT. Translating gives CASSPGTEAFF.

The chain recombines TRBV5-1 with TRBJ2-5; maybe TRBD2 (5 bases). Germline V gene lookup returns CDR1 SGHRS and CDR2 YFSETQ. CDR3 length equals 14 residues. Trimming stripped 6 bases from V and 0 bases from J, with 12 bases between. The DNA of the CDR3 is TGCGCCAGCACGTGGACTGCGTACCAAGAGACCCAGTACTTC. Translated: CASTWTAYQETQYF. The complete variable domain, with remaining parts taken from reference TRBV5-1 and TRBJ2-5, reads KAGVTQTPRYLIKTRGQQVTLSCSPISGHRSVSWYQQTPGQGLQFLFEYFSETQRNKGNFPGRFSGRQFSNSRSEMNVSTLELGDSALYLCASTWTAYQETQYFGPGTRLLVL.